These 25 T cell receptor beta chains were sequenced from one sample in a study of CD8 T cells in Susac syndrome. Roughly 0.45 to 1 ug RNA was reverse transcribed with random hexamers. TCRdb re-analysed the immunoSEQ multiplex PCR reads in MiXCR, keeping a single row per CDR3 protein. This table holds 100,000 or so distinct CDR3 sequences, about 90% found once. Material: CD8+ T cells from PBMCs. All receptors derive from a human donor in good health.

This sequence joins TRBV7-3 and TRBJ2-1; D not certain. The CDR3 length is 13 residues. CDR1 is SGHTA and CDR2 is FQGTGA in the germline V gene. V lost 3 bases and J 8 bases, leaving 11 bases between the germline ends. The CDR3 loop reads CASSFGVLDEQFF. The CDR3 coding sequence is TGTGCCAGCAGCTTTGGTGTTCTGGATGAGCAGTTCTTC.

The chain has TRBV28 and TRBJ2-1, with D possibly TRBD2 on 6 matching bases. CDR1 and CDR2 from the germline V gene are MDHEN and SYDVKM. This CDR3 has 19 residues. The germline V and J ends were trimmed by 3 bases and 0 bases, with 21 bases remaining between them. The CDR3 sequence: CASSFLLSGDLTSYNEQFF. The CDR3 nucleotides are TGTGCCAGCAGTTTTCTCCTGTCCGGGGACTTGACCTCCTACAATGAGCAGTTCTTC. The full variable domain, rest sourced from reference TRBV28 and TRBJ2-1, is DVKVTQSSRYLVKRTGEKVFLECVQDMDHENMFWYRQDPGLGLRLIYFSYDVKMKEKGDIPEGYSVSREKKERFSLILESASTNQTSMYLCASSFLLSGDLTSYNEQFFGPGTRLTVL.

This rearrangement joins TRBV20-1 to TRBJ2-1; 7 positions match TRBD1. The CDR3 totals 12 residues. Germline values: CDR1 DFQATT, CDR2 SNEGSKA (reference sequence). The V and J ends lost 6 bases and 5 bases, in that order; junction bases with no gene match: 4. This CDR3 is CSARQGDNEQFF. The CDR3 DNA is TGCAGTGCCAGACAGGGTGACAATGAGCAGTTCTTC.

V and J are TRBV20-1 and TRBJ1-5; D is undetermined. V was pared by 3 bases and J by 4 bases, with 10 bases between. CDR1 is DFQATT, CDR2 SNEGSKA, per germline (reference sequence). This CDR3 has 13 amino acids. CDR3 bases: TGCAGTGCTAGTCTCGGAGTGAATCAGCCCCAGCATTTT. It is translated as CSASLGVNQPQHF.

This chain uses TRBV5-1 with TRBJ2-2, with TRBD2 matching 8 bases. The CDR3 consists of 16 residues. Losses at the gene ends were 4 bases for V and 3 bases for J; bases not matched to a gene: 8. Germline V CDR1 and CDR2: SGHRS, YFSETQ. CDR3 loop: CASSVSAGVDTGELFF. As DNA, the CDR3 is TGCGCCAGCAGCGTGTCAGCGGGAGTTGACACCGGGGAGCTGTTTTTT.

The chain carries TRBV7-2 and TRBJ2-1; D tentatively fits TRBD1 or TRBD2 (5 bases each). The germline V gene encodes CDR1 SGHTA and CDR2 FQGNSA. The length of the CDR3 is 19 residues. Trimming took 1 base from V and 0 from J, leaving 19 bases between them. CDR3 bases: TGTGCCAGCAGCTTAGAGGGACCCCGGGGCCCCAGCTCCTACAATGAGCAGTTCTTC. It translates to CASSLEGPRGPSSYNEQFF.

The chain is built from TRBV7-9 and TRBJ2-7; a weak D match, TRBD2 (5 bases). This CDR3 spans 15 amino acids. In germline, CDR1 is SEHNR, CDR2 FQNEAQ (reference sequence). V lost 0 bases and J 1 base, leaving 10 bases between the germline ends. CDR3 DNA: TGTGCCAGCAGCTTAGCGGGGAGCGTGTCCTACGAGCAGTACTTC. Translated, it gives CASSLAGSVSYEQYF.

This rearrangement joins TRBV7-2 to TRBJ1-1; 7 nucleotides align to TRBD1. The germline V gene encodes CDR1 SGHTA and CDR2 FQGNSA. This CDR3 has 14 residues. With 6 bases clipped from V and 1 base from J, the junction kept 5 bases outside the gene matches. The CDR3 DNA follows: TGTGCCAGCAGTGGACAGGTGGGGAACACTGAAGCTTTCTTT. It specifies CASSGQVGNTEAFF.

The CDR3 here is CASSQDGTNARTGELFF. CDR3 DNA: TGTGCCAGCAGCCAAGATGGTACTAACGCCAGAACCGGGGAGCTGTTTTTT. The chain carries TRBV4-2 and TRBJ2-2, with D hard to call. CDR3 length: 17 amino acids. Germline V gene sequence: CDR1 LGHNA, CDR2 YNFKEQ. Trimming removed 0 bases from V and 5 bases from J, with 16 bases in between.

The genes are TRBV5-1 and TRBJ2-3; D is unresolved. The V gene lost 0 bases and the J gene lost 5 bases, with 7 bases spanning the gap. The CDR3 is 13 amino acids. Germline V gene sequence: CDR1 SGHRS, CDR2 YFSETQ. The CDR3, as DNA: TGCGCCAGCAGCTTGGTTGGAGAAGATACGCAGTATTTT. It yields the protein CASSLVGEDTQYF.

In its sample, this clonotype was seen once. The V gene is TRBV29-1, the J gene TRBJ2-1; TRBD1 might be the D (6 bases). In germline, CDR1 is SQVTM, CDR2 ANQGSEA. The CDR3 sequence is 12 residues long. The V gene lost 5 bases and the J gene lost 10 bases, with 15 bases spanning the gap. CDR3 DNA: TGCAGCGTTCTAAAGGCCGGGACAGAGCAGTTCTTC. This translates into CSVLKAGTEQFF.

The CDR3 loop is CASSYPSGRSTGELFF. CDR3 DNA sequence: TGTGCCAGCAGTTACCCCAGTGGGAGGTCTACCGGGGAGCTGTTTTTT. The chain employs TRBV6-5 and TRBJ2-2, with D maybe TRBD2 (6 bases). The germline gives CDR1 MNHEY, CDR2 SVGAGI. V lost 2 bases, J lost 5 bases, and 15 bases lay in between. The CDR3 consists of 16 residues.

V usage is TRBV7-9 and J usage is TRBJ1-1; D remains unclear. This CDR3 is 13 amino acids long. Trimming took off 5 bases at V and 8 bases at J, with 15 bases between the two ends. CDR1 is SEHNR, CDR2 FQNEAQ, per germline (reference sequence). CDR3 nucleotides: TGTGCCAGCAGCCCCCGGTCAGGTAGCGAAGCTTTCTTT. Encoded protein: CASSPRSGSEAFF.

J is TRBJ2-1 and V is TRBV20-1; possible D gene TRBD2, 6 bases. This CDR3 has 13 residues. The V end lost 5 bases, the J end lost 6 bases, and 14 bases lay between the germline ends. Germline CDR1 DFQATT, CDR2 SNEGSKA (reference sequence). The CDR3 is CSAGGTRRNEQFF. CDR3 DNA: TGCAGTGCTGGGGGGACCAGGCGCAATGAGCAGTTCTTC.

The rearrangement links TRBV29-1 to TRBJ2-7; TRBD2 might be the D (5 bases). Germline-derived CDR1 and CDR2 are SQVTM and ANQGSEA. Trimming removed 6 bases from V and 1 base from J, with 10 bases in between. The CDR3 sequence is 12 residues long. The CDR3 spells CSVERGSYEQYF. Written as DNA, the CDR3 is TGCAGCGTCGAACGGGGATCCTACGAGCAGTACTTC.

CDR3 nucleotides: TGTGCCAGCAGCTTTTCCCAGGCCGGGGAGCTGTTTTTT. Encoded protein: CASSFSQAGELFF. The chain employs TRBV7-9 and TRBJ2-2, with D hard to call. V was shortened by 3 bases and J by 6 bases, with 8 bases between the two germline ends. CDR1 is SEHNR and CDR2 is FQNEAQ in the germline V gene (reference sequence). This CDR3 has 13 amino acids.

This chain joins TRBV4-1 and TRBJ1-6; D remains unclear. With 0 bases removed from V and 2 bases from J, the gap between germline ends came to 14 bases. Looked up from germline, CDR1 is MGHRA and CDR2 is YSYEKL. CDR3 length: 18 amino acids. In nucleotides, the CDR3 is TGCGCCAGCAGCCAAGAGGGTGTAGGGATCACCTATAATTCACCCCTCCACTTT. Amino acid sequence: CASSQEGVGITYNSPLHF.

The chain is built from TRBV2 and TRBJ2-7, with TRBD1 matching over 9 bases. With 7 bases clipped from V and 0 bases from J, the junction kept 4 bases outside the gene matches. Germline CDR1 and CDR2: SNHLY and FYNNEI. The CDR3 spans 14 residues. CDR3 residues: CASKGTGNSYEQYF. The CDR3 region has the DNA TGTGCCAGCAAAGGGACAGGGAACTCCTACGAGCAGTACTTC.

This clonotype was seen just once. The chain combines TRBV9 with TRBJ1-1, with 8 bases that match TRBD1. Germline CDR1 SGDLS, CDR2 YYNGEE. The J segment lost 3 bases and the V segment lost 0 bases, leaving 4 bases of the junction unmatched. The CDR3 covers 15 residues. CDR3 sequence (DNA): TGTGCCAGCAGCGTAGTCCCGGGACAGGACACTGAAGCTTTCTTT. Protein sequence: CASSVVPGQDTEAFF.

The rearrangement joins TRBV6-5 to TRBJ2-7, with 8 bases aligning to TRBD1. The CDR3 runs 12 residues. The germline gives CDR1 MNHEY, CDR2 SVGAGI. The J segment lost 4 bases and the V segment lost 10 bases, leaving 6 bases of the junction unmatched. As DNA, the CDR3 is TGTGCCACCCAGGGGGCGCAGTACGAGCAGTACTTC. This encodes CATQGAQYEQYF.

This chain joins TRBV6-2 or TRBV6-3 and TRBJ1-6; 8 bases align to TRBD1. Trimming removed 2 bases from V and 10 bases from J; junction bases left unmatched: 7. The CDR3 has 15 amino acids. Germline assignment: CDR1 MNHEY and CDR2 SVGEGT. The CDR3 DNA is TGTGCCAGCAGTTACCCTGGACAGGGCGGCTCACCCCTCCACTTT. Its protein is CASSYPGQGGSPLHF.

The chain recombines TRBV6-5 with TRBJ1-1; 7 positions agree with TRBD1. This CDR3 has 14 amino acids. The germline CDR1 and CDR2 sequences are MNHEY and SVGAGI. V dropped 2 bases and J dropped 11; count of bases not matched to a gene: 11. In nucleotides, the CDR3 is TGTGCCAGCAGTTACATGGGGGACAGCCCCGGGGCTTTCTTT. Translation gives CASSYMGDSPGAFF.

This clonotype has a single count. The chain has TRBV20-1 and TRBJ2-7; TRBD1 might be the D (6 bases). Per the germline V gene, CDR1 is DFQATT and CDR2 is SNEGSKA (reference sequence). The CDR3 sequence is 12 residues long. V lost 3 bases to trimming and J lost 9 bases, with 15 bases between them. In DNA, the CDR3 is TGCAGTGCTAGGGCCCAGTTGGACAGGCAGTACTTC. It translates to CSARAQLDRQYF.

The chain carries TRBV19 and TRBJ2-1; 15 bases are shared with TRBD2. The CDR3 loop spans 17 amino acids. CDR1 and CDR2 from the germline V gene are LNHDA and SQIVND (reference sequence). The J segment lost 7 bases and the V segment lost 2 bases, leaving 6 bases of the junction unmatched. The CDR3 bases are TGTGCCAGTAGTATACGGACTAGCGGGGGGGCCACTAATGAGCAGTTCTTC. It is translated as CASSIRTSGGATNEQFF.

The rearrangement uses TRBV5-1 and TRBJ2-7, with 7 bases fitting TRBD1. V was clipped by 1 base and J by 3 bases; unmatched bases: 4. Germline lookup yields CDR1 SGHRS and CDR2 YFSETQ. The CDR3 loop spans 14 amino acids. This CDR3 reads CASSLRGQGYEQYF. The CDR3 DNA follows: TGCGCCAGCAGCTTGAGGGGGCAGGGCTACGAGCAGTACTTC.